This entry is about one T cell receptor (beta chain). Repertoires were generated with immunoSEQ multiplex PCR, while TCRdb's copy carries only in-frame clones and drops some. Of around 3,500 clones detected, roughly 41% appear once; the ten largest clones hold 17%. The length of the CDR3 is 13 residues. The V end lost 1 base, the J end lost 1 base, and 5 bases lay between the germline ends. CDR1 is SGDLS, CDR2 YYNGEE, per germline. This sample is drawn from a study of CXCR4 blockade with PD-1 therapy in pancreatic cancer. The V gene is TRBV9, the J gene TRBJ2-5, with D uncertain. This TCR was sampled from a human donor with pancreatic ductal adenocarcinoma. The specimen sequenced was tumor tissue. CDR3 sequence reads: CASSVRLQETQYF. Written as DNA, the CDR3 is TGTGCCAGCAGCGTAAGACTCCAAGAGACCCAGTACTTC.